This T cell receptor (beta chain) came from a study of T cell repertoires in cytomegalovirus infection. Points from the study as a whole: Dominating the ex vivo response were TCR beta clonotypes that were CMV-specific and HLA-C-restricted. Pooled public TCR beta family frequency picked out CMV carriers with the relevant HLA.

Points on this clonotype: Its antigen remains unidentified.

TCRdb reprocessed the reads with MiXCR, giving one entry per CDR3 protein. The sample holds 550,000 to 850,000 distinct CDR3 sequences, about 30% seen once. This TCR was recovered from a human donor in good health (CMV status not recorded). Some clones in this sample may be carry-over from other donors' samples. Source: cultured PBMCs, taken from culture after CMV antigen stimulation.

CDR3 in amino acids: CASSRYYTTRGETQYF. The CDR3 DNA sequence: TGTGCCAGCAGCCGATACTACACCACCAGAGGAGAGACCCAGTACTTC. This rearrangement joins TRBV7-6 to TRBJ2-5, with no clear D. This CDR3 contains 16 residues. The V end was cut by 5 bases, the J end by 4 bases, with 20 bases between. Germline CDR1 and CDR2: SGHVS and FNYEAQ.